This TCR beta chain was identified during a study of blood T cells in healthy people across ages. Study summary: Capturing about one barcoded beta molecule per two T cells was achieved by template switching. General study results and limits: Diversity figures derived from one million T cells were judged to underestimate the true value. Among long-lived donors, naive CD4+ cells were more numerous and diversity higher than in aged donors.

This clonotype was observed a few times. Antigen: not known. Next came a second PCR, run for about 6 to 12 cycles, which used a sample-barcoded 5' primer along with a J-beta primer mix. One entry per CDR3 protein results from TCRdb running MiXCR on the 5' RACE reads. The table lists some 710,000 distinct CDR3 sequences, 46% of them singletons, with 18% in the top ten. The study drew donors from healthy Caucasian individuals in Russia aged roughly 6 to 90. V was trimmed by 5 bases and J by 0 bases, leaving 17 bases between them. Per the germline V gene, CDR1 is SEHNR and CDR2 is FQNEAQ (reference sequence). The CDR3 has 16 amino acids.

This sequence joins TRBV7-9 and TRBJ2-7; D assignment may be TRBD1 or TRBD2 (5 bases each). The sequence was collected from a man older than 75 in good health. Input material: blood. As DNA, the CDR3 is TGTGCCAGCAGCCCACCGGGAAGCAGGGTCTCCTACGAGCAGTACTTC. Protein: CASSPPGSRVSYEQYF.